This TCR beta chain was identified during a study of spatial heterogeneity in lung cancer. Study as a whole: Raw sequencing reads included, on average, more than ten appearances of each unique TCR and UMI combination.

TCRdb called the 5' RACE reads again in MiXCR, with one record for every CDR3 protein. This table holds about 440 distinct CDR3 sequences, 20% to 25% found once. V gave up 6 bases and J gave up 5 bases; unmatched junction bases: 4. The CDR3 is 14 amino acids. Germline CDR1 is MNHEY and CDR2 is SVGEGT. In its sample, this clonotype is hyperexpanded (1% or more). Described time point: sample taken at primary tumor resection. The donor population consisted of just over 70 patients with untreated, early-stage non-small cell lung cancer. Whole RNA was taken from tumor, nontumor lung or frozen PBMC; it was then sequenced unsorted.

The sequence was obtained from a male donor with early-stage non-small cell lung cancer. V and J are TRBV6-2 or TRBV6-3 and TRBJ2-5; 12 bases are shared with TRBD1. The sequenced sample was normal lung tissue next to the tumor, obtained at surgery. The CDR3 region is CASRLGTGGETQYF. The DNA for the CDR3 is TGTGCCAGCAGGCTCGGGACAGGGGGCGAGACCCAGTACTTC.